This T cell receptor (beta chain) stems from a study of blood T cell repertoires in COVID-19. V lost 2 bases and J lost 0, with 7 bases in between. The CDR3 covers 14 residues. Germline V gene sequence: CDR1 MNHEY, CDR2 SVGAGI. Per the authors' pipeline: Estimates of nucleated cell counts were drawn from the amplification of reference gene primers. Clones were sequenced by immunoSEQ multiplex PCR, and TCRdb holds only the in-frame ones, with some missing. That table gives V, J and clone size, and the DNA gave D and trimming. The sample lists approximately 160,000 clones, 80% occurring once. This TCR derives from a man aged 40-50 years who had recovered from COVID-19. The rearrangement joins TRBV6-5 to TRBJ2-5; D is unresolved. Sequences were obtained from PBMCs or T cells enriched from blood (not recorded which). The CDR3 loop reads CASSYGQHQETQYF. The CDR3 coding sequence is TGTGCCAGCAGTTACGGGCAGCACCAAGAGACCCAGTACTTC.